Below, one T cell receptor (beta chain) is given with its context. Its antigen is currently unknown. The sample is drawn from a study of cytomegalovirus exposure and HLA in healthy donors. Study-wide points: An analysis was carried out at a later point. It showed that HLA-associated TCR beta chains were more clonally expanded than equally common non-associated chains. V- and J-gene trimming of TCR beta was linked (in a later analysis) to a missense DCLRE1C variant. Sequencing depth roughly uniform across donors was assumed in presence/absence analyses.

Amplification used 60 Vbeta primers and 13 Jbeta primers. In the study's own analysis: In a later analysis, about 9.9 million of approximately 81 million unique beta chains occurred in at least two donors. TCRdb keeps only in-frame clones here, not all; method: immunoSEQ multiplex PCR. The V and J calls and clone size were taken over from that table, and D and trimming were inferred from the DNA. Of about 110,000 clones in the sample, 55% to 75% are singletons; the top ten hold 5.4%. Trimming took 4 bases from V and 4 from J, leaving 16 bases between them. The length of the CDR3 is 15 residues. Germline CDR1 and CDR2: MGHDK and SYGVNS.

The clonotype originates from a woman aged 70 to 79 in good health and CMV-seropositive. V is TRBV25-1 and J is TRBJ2-5; D may be TRBD1 (5 bases). Sequenced input: PBMCs. This chain's CDR3 is CASSAQGTGRETQYF. CDR3 nucleotide sequence: TGTGCCAGCAGTGCCCAAGGCACAGGCAGAGAGACCCAGTACTTC.